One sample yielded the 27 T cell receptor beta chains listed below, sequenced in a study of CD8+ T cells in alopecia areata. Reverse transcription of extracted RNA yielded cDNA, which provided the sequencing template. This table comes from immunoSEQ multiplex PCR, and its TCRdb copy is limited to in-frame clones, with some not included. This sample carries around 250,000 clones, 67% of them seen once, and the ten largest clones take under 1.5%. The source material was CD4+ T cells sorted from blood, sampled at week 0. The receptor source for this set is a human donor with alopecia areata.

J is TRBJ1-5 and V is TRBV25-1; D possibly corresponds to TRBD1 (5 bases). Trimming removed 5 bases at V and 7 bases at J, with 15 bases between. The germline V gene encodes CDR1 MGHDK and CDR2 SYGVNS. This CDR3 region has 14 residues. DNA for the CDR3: TGTGCCAGCAGTTTGCCGGGGGAAGGGCAGCCCCAGCATTTT. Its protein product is CASSLPGEGQPQHF.

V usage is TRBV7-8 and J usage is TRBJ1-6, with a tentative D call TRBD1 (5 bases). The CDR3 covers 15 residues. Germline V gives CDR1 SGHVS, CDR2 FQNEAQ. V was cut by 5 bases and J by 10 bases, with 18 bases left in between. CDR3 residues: CASSAPQADGSPLHF. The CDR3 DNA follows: TGTGCCAGCAGCGCCCCACAGGCCGATGGCTCACCCCTCCACTTT.

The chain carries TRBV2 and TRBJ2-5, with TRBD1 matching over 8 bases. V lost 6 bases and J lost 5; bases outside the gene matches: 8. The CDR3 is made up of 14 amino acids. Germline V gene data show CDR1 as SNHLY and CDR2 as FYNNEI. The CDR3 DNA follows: TGTGCCAGCAGGAGGGGACAGGTGGAGGAGACCCAGTACTTC. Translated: CASRRGQVEETQYF.

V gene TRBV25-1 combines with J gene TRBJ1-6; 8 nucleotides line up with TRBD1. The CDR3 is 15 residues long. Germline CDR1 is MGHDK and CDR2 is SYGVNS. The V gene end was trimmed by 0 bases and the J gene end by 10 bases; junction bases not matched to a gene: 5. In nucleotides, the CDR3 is TGTGCCAGCAGTGAATATCGACAGGGGCGATCACCCCTCCACTTT. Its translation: CASSEYRQGRSPLHF.

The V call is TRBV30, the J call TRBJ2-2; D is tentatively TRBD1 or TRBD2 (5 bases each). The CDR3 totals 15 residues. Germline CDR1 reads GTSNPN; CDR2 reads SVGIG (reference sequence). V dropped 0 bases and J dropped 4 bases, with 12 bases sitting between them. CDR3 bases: TGTGCCTGGAGTGTAGGGGCAGGGAGCACCGGGGAGCTGTTTTTT. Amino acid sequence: CAWSVGAGSTGELFF.

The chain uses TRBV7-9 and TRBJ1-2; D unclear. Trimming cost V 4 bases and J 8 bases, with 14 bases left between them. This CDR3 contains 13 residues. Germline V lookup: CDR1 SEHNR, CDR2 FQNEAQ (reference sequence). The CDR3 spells CASSSDQARGYTF. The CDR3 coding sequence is TGTGCCAGCAGCTCCGATCAGGCGAGGGGCTACACCTTC.

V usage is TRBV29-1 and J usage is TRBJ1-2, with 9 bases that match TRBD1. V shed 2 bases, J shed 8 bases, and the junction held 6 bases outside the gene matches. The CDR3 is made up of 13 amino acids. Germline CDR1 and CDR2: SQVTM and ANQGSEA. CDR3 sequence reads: CSVEQQGAGGYTF. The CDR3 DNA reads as TGCAGCGTTGAACAACAGGGGGCGGGCGGCTACACCTTC. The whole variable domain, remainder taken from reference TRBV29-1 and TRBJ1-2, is SAVISQKPSRDICQRGTSLTIQCQVDSQVTMMFWYRQQPGQSLTLIATANQGSEATYESGFVIDKFPISRPNLTFSTLTVSNMSPEDSSIYLCSVEQQGAGGYTFGSGTRLTVV.

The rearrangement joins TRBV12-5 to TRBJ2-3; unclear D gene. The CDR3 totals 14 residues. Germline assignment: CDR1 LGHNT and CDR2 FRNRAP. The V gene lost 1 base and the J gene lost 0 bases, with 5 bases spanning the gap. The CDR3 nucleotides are TGTGCTAGTGGTTTGGGCACAAGCACAGATACGCAGTATTTT. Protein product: CASGLGTSTDTQYF.

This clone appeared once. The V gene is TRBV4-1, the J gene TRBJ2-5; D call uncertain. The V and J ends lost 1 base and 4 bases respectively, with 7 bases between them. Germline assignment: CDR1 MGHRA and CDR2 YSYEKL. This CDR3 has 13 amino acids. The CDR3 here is CASSQALPETQYF. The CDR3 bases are TGCGCCAGCAGCCAAGCCCTCCCAGAGACCCAGTACTTC.

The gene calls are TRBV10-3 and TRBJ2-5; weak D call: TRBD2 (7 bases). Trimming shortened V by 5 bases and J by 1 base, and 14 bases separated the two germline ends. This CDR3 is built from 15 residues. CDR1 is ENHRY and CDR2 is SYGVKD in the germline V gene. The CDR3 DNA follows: TGTGCCATCAGTCCCCGCGGGGGCCTCCAAGAGACCCAGTACTTC. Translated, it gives CAISPRGGLQETQYF.

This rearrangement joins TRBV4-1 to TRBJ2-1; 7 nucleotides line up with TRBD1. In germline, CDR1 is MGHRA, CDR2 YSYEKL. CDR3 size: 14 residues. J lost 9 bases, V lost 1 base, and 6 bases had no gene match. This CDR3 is CASSQAMTGLEQFF. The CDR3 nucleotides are TGCGCCAGCAGCCAAGCTATGACAGGGCTTGAGCAGTTCTTC.

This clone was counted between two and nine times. The CDR3 reads CAWAEKGTETQYF. CDR3 coding DNA: TGTGCCTGGGCCGAGAAAGGGACGGAGACCCAGTACTTC. The genes are TRBV30 and TRBJ2-5; possibly TRBD1 or TRBD2 for D (5 bases each). Germline CDR1 and CDR2: GTSNPN and SVGIG (reference sequence). Trimming shortened V by 5 bases and J by 5 bases, and 15 bases separated the two germline ends. The CDR3 sequence is 13 residues long. The complete variable domain, with remaining parts taken from reference TRBV30 and TRBJ2-5, reads SQTIHQWPATLVQPVGSPLSLECTVEGTSNPNLYWYRQAAGRGLQLLFYSVGIGQISSEVPQNLSASRPQDRQFILSSKKLLLSDSGFYLCAWAEKGTETQYFGPGTRLLVL.

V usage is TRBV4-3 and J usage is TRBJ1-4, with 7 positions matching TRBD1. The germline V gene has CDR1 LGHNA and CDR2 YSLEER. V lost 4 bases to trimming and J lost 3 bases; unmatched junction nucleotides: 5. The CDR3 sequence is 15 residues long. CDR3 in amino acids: CASSPTGTANEKLFF. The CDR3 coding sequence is TGCGCCAGCAGCCCGACCGGGACAGCTAATGAAAAACTGTTTTTT.

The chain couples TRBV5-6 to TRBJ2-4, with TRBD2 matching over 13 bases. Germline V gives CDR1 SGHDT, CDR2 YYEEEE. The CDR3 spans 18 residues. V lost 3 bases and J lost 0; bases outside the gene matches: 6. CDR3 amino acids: CASSSGLAGVLAKNIQYF. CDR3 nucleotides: TGTGCCAGCAGCTCAGGACTAGCGGGGGTGCTAGCCAAAAACATTCAGTACTTC.

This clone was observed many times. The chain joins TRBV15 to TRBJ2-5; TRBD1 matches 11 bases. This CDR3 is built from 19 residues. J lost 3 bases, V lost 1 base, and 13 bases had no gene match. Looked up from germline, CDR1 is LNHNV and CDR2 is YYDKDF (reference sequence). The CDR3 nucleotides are TGTGCCACCAGCAGAGTAGGAATATCGGGACAGGGGGAGGAAGAGACCCAGTACTTC. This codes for CATSRVGISGQGEEETQYF.

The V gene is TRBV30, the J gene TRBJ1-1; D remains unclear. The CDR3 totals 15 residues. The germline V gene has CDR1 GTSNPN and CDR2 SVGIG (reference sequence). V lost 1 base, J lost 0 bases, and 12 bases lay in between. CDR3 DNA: TGTGCCTGGAGTGCCGCGGGAAGGATGAACACTGAAGCTTTCTTT. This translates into CAWSAAGRMNTEAFF.

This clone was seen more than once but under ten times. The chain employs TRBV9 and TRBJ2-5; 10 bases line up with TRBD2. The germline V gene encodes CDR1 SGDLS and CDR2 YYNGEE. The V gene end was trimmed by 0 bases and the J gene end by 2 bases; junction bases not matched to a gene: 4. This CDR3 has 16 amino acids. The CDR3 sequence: CASSVATSGAQETQYF. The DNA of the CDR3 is TGTGCCAGCAGCGTAGCTACTAGCGGGGCGCAAGAGACCCAGTACTTC.

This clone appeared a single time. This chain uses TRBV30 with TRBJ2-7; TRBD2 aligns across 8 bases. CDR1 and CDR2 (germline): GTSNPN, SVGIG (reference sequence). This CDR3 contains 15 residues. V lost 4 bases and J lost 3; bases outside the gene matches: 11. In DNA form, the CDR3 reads TGTGCCTGGATAAGTAGCGGGGCCGACTTCTACGAGCAGTACTTC. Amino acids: CAWISSGADFYEQYF.

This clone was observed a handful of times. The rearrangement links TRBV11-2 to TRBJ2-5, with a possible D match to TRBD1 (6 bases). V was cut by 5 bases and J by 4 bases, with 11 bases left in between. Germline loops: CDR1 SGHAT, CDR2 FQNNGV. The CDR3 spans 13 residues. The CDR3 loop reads CASSRQALETQYF. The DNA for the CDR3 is TGTGCCAGCAGCCGACAGGCGCTAGAGACCCAGTACTTC.

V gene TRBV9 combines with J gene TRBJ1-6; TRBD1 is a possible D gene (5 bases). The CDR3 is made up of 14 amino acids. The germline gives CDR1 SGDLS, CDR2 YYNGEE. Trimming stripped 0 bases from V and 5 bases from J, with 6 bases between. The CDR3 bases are TGTGCCAGCAGCGTAGGACAGCATAATTCACCCCTCCACTTT. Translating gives CASSVGQHNSPLHF.

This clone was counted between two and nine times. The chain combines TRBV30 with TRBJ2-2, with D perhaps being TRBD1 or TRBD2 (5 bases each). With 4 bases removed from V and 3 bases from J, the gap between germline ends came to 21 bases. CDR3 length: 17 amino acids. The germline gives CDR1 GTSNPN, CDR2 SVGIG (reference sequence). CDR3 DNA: TGTGCCTGGACCAGTGAGGGACGGGTGAAGTACACCGGGGAGCTGTTTTTT. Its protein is CAWTSEGRVKYTGELFF.

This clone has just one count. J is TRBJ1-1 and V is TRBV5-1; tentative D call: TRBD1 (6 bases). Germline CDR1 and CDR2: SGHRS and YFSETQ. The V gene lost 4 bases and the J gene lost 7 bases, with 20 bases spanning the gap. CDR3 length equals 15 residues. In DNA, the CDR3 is TGCGCCAGCAGCCATACACAGGGAATGAGGGGTGAAGCTTTCTTT. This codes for CASSHTQGMRGEAFF.

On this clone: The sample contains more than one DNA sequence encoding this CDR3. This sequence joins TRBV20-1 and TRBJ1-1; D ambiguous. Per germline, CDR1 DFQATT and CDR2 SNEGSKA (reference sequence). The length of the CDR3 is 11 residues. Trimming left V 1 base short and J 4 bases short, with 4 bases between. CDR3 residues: CSARVFTEAFF. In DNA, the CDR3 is TGCAGTGCTAGAGTGTTCACTGAAGCTTTCTTT.

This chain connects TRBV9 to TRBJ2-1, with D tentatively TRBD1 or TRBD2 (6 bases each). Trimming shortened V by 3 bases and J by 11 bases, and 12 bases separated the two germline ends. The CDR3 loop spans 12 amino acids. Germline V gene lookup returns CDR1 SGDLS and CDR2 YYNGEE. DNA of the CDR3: TGTGCCAGCAGCGGGACGGGGGCAAAGCAGTTCTTC. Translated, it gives CASSGTGAKQFF.

This chain's CDR3 is CASSATGDYNSPLHF. DNA of the CDR3: TGTGCCAGCAGCGCGACAGGGGACTATAATTCACCCCTCCACTTT. This chain connects TRBV9 to TRBJ1-6; 8 nucleotides match TRBD1. Trimming removed 3 bases from V and 3 bases from J; junction bases left unmatched: 2. The CDR3 runs 15 residues. Germline loops: CDR1 SGDLS, CDR2 YYNGEE. The full variable domain, in which reference TRBV9 and TRBJ1-6 provide the parts outside the CDR3, is DSGVTQTPKHLITATGQRVTLRCSPRSGDLSVYWYQQSLDQGLQFLIQYYNGEERAKGNILERFSAQQFPDLHSELNLSSLELGDSALYFCASSATGDYNSPLHFGNGTRLTVT.

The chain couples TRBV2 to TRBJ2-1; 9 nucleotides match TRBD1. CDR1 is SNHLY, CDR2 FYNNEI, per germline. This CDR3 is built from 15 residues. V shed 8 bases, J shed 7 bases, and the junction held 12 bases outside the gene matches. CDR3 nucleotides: TGTGCCAGCCCGCGGACAGGGGATGCGCAAAATGAGCAGTTCTTC. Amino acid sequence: CASPRTGDAQNEQFF.

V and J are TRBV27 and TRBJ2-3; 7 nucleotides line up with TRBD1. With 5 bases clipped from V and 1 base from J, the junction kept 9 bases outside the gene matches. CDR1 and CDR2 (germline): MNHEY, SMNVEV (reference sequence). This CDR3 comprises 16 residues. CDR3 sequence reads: CASSHRQGSGTDTQYF. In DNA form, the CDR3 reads TGTGCCAGCAGTCACAGACAGGGAAGCGGCACAGATACGCAGTATTTT.